The rows below give T cell receptor beta chains drawn from one sample of a study of T cells after yellow fever vaccination. TCRdb reprocessed the 5' RACE reads with MiXCR, giving one entry per CDR3 protein. The table lists 240,000 or so distinct CDR3 sequences, 6.9% of them singletons, with roughly 0.9% in the top ten. The sequences come from CD4+ T cells sorted from PBMCs, collected 15 days after the yellow fever booster vaccination. Every receptor here comes from a man in his thirties or forties who received the YFV17D yellow fever vaccine. Each CDR3 is given with its conserved first and last residue. A D gene is named only where the DNA matches it firmly. The size field is filled for only some rows; it gives once, few, many or a size class.

D	size	J	V	CDR3	DNA
NA	many	TRBJ2-7	TRBV7-2	CASSQDNSYEQYF	TGTGCCAGCAGCCAGGACAATTCCTACGAGCAGTACTTC
TRBD1	NA	TRBJ2-1	TRBV25-1	CASSATGFSYNEQFF	TGTGCCAGCAGTGCGACAGGGTTCTCCTACAATGAGCAGTTCTTC
NA	few	TRBJ1-1	TRBV15	CATSRAGVLMNTEAFF	TGTGCCACCAGCAGAGCAGGGGTCCTCATGAACACTGAAGCTTTCTTT
TRBD1	NA	TRBJ1-6	TRBV5-1	CASSFGTAGNSPLHF	TGCGCCAGCAGCTTCGGGACAGCCGGGAATTCACCCCTCCACTTT
NA	few	TRBJ2-7	TRBV29-1	CSVLRGGDEQYF	TGCAGCGTTCTCCGGGGTGGGGACGAGCAGTACTTC
NA	few	TRBJ2-7	TRBV7-2	CASSLAREDEQYF	TGTGCCAGCAGCTTGGCCAGGGAAGACGAGCAGTACTTC
TRBD1	few	TRBJ2-7	TRBV29-1	CSIQGAGYEQYF	TGCAGCATACAGGGGGCTGGCTACGAGCAGTACTTC
TRBD1	many	TRBJ1-1	TRBV5-1	CASSPRTGGMTEAFF	TGCGCCAGCAGCCCGCGGACAGGGGGCATGACTGAAGCTTTCTTT
NA	NA	TRBJ2-6	TRBV5-4	CASSRQIHGANVLTF	TGTGCCAGCAGCCGACAGATACATGGGGCCAACGTCCTGACTTTC
NA	many	TRBJ2-7	TRBV12-3/TRBV12-4	CASSLIGLTDYEQYF	TGTGCCAGCAGCCTGATTGGGCTCACCGACTACGAGCAGTACTTC
TRBD2	NA	TRBJ2-1	TRBV10-3	CAISDAVGLVSHNNEQFF	TGTGCCATCAGTGACGCCGTCGGACTAGTCTCACATAACAATGAGCAGTTCTTC
NA	NA	TRBJ1-3	TRBV7-6	CASSFGRSRAGNTIYF	TGTGCCAGCAGCTTTGGACGGTCTAGGGCTGGAAACACCATATATTTT
TRBD2	many	TRBJ2-3	TRBV6-2/TRBV6-3	CASSSGSGRATDTQYF	TGTGCCAGCAGTTCCGGAAGCGGGAGGGCCACAGATACGCAGTATTTT
NA	few	TRBJ2-7	TRBV18	CASSRAGTLSYEQYF	TGTGCCAGCTCACGGGCCGGGACCCTCTCCTACGAGCAGTACTTC
NA	many	TRBJ2-1	TRBV5-1	CASSTGLNEQFF	TGCGCCAGCAGCACAGGACTCAATGAGCAGTTCTTC
TRBD2	NA	TRBJ2-1	TRBV6-1	CASSVAGNEQFF	TGTGCCAGCAGTGTAGCGGGCAATGAGCAGTTCTTC
NA	many	TRBJ1-6	TRBV12-3/TRBV12-4	CASSGNSPLHF	TGTGCCAGCAGCGGTAATTCACCCCTCCACTTT
TRBD2	few	TRBJ2-7	TRBV24-1	CATSSVGGDEQYF	TGTGCCACCAGCTCAGTGGGAGGGGACGAGCAGTACTTC